A selection of T cell receptor beta chains follows, all from one sample in a study of blood T cell repertoires in COVID-19. The protocol was immunoSEQ multiplex PCR, while the TCRdb copy is restricted to in-frame clones and leaves out a portion. Of about 64,000 clones in the sample, 90% are singletons; the top ten hold about 9.1%. The sequencing sample was made of peripheral blood. The receptors shown here come from a woman of 80 years or more with active COVID-19. Each CDR3 is given with its conserved first and last residue. D genes are given only for firm matches. Clone size, where shown, is once, few, many, or a class for clones that have expanded.

.	TRBV28	TRBJ2-5	.	TGTGCCAGCAGTCACAGGGAGACCCAGTACTTC	CASSHRETQYF
.	TRBV21-1	TRBJ2-7	.	TGTGCCAGCTACAGCGGGGTCGCCTACGAGCAGTACTTC	CASYSGVAYEQYF
TRBD1	TRBV6-5	TRBJ2-7	.	TGTGCCAGCAGTTACCTCGAGTCGGGGACAGAGAGGGAGCAGTACTTC	CASSYLESGTEREQYF
.	TRBV12-5	TRBJ2-5	.	TGTGCTAGTGGGTCCCAGGGGGAGACCCAGTACTTC	CASGSQGETQYF
.	TRBV4-2	TRBJ1-5	.	TGTGCCAGCAGCCAAGACAGGGAAGACAATCAGCCCCAGCATTTT	CASSQDREDNQPQHF
TRBD2	TRBV3-1/TRBV3-2	TRBJ2-5	.	TGTGCCAGCAGCCAAGGAAGCGGGGGGACGTACCAAGAGACCCAGTACTTC	CASSQGSGGTYQETQYF
TRBD1	TRBV7-2	TRBJ2-1	.	TGTGCCAGCAGCTTAGCCTCTTCGGGACAGGGATACAATGAGCAGTTCTTC	CASSLASSGQGYNEQFF
.	TRBV15	TRBJ1-4	.	TGTGCCACCAGCAGAGGTAGTCCTGAAAAACTGTTTTTT	CATSRGSPEKLFF
TRBD1	TRBV10-3	TRBJ1-1	few	TGTGCCATCAGTGAGTCGCGGACAGGCCAGAACACTGAAGCTTTCTTT	CAISESRTGQNTEAFF
.	TRBV24-1	TRBJ1-2	.	TGTGCCACCAGTGAAGAGGACAGATTCTATGGCTACACCTTC	CATSEEDRFYGYTF
TRBD1	TRBV11-1	TRBJ2-7	.	TGTGCCAGCAGCTCCCCGGGACAGGGTTACGAGCAGTACTTC	CASSSPGQGYEQYF
TRBD1	TRBV28	TRBJ1-6	.	TGTGCCAGCAGTTCTAGGACAGGGGACGTTCATAATTCACCCCTCCACTTT	CASSSRTGDVHNSPLHF
TRBD1	TRBV27	TRBJ2-1	few	TGTGCCAGCAGCCTGACAGGGGGCTCCTACTCCTACAATGAGCAGTTCTTC	CASSLTGGSYSYNEQFF
.	TRBV29-1	TRBJ1-5	.	TGCAGCGTTGGGGAGGGGGGCAGGCAGCCCCAGCATTTT	CSVGEGGRQPQHF
.	TRBV30	TRBJ2-7	once	TGTGCCTGGAGTGTACTACTCTCCTACGAGCAGTACTTC	CAWSVLLSYEQYF
.	TRBV29-1	TRBJ1-1	few	TGCAGCGGGGGGAGGAGAATGAACACTGAAGCTTTCTTT	CSGGRRMNTEAFF
.	TRBV6-5	TRBJ1-2	.	TGTGCCAGCAGTTCTCCAAGGGACACTTCTAACTATGGCTACACCTTC	CASSSPRDTSNYGYTF
.	TRBV3-1/TRBV3-2	TRBJ2-7	.	TGTGCCAGCAGCCAAATGACTGCACCCTACGAGCAGTACTTC	CASSQMTAPYEQYF
.	TRBV5-1	TRBJ2-7	.	TGCGCCAGCAGCCGACTAACTTCCGAACCCTACGAGCAGTACTTC	CASSRLTSEPYEQYF
TRBD1	TRBV14	TRBJ2-1	.	TGTGCCAGCAGCTGGGATTACAGGGGCGAGCAGTTCTTC	CASSWDYRGEQFF
TRBD2	TRBV30	TRBJ2-2	.	TGTGCCTGGAGCGGGGGACTAGCGGGAGGGCCGTTCAGGGAGCTGTTTTTT	CAWSGGLAGGPFRELFF
.	TRBV5-6	TRBJ1-4	few	TGTGCCAGCAGCTTGATACAGGCAACTAATGAAAAACTGTTTTTT	CASSLIQATNEKLFF
TRBD2	TRBV20-1	TRBJ2-3	few	TGCAGTGCTAGTGCGCTAGCGGGACCATTCACAGATACGCAGTATTTT	CSASALAGPFTDTQYF
.	TRBV6-5	TRBJ2-2	.	TGTGCCAGCAGTCCACCAGGGGCCACCGGGGAGCTGTTTTTT	CASSPPGATGELFF
TRBD1	TRBV20-1	TRBJ1-5	.	TGCAGTGCTAGTGCAGGGGGGATTAGCAATCAGCCCCAGCATTTT	CSASAGGISNQPQHF
.	TRBV7-2	TRBJ2-5	.	TGTGCCAGCAGCGCCCATGGAAACGGGGAAGAGACCCAGTACTTC	CASSAHGNGEETQYF
.	TRBV7-9	TRBJ1-5	.	TGTGCCAGCAGCCCACTATATAGCAATCAGCCCCAGCATTTT	CASSPLYSNQPQHF
.	TRBV28	TRBJ2-4	once	TGTGCCAGCAGTCCCAGGGGAGTTAGCCGCAGAGCCAAAAACATTCAGTACTTC	CASSPRGVSRRAKNIQYF
TRBD2	TRBV10-3	TRBJ2-7	.	TGTGCCATCAGTGGGGAAGCGGGAGGGGGGCTGAGCGAGCAGTACTTC	CAISGEAGGGLSEQYF
.	TRBV3-1/TRBV3-2	TRBJ2-3	once	TGTGCCAGCAGCCAAGCGTGGGCCCTGGGCACAGATACGCAGTATTTT	CASSQAWALGTDTQYF
.	TRBV7-8	TRBJ2-5	once	TGTGCCAGCAGTTTGACGGGGACCCAGTACTTC	CASSLTGTQYF
.	TRBV4-1	TRBJ2-3	once	TGCGCCAGCAGTCGGGCGGGCGGGACCACAGATACGCAGTATTTT	CASSRAGGTTDTQYF
.	TRBV28	TRBJ2-1	.	TGTGCCAGCACTGAATTCCAGGGGAGCGGTAATGAGCAGTTCTTC	CASTEFQGSGNEQFF
.	TRBV28	TRBJ1-3	once	TGTGCCAGCAGTTTAGGGGCTGTGACAGGAAACACCATATATTTT	CASSLGAVTGNTIYF
TRBD2	TRBV5-4	TRBJ2-6	.	TGTGCCAGCAGCGGAAGCGGGAGCCTCTCTGGGGCCAACGTCCTGACTTTC	CASSGSGSLSGANVLTF
TRBD2	TRBV19	TRBJ2-1	.	TGTGCCAGTAGTATTGTGGCGGGGGGGCTTGGTGAGCAGTTCTTC	CASSIVAGGLGEQFF
.	TRBV19	TRBJ2-1	.	TGTGCCAGTAGTATAGATGAGGCCCTCTCCTACAATGAGCAGTTCTTC	CASSIDEALSYNEQFF
.	TRBV5-5	TRBJ2-1	.	TGTGCCAGCAGCTCCCGGTCTGAGCAGTTCTTC	CASSSRSEQFF
TRBD1	TRBV6-4	TRBJ1-2	.	TGTGCCAGCAGTGAAAGGGGACAGGGGAACTATGGCTACACCTTC	CASSERGQGNYGYTF
TRBD2	TRBV25-1	TRBJ2-1	.	TGTGCCAGCAGTGAATATAGAGCGGGAGGGCCAGATGAGCAGTTCTTC	CASSEYRAGGPDEQFF
.	TRBV19	TRBJ1-5	.	TGTGCCAGTAGCACTAGCGGGGGGAATCAGCCCCAGCATTTT	CASSTSGGNQPQHF
.	TRBV19	TRBJ1-1	.	TGTGCCAGTAGTCGGAAGGGGGTGAACACTGAAGCTTTCTTT	CASSRKGVNTEAFF
.	TRBV10-2	TRBJ1-6	.	TGCGCCAGCAGTGAGTCAACAGAAATTTCACCCCTCCACTTT	CASSESTEISPLHF
.	TRBV10-3	TRBJ1-2	.	TGTGCCATCAGTGGTCAGGGCCCAGGCTACACCTTC	CAISGQGPGYTF
TRBD2	TRBV28	TRBJ2-5	.	TGTGCCAGCAGTTTACCGTCGGCGGGAGGCCAAGAGACCCAGTACTTC	CASSLPSAGGQETQYF
TRBD1	TRBV28	TRBJ1-2	.	TGTGCCAGCAGTGGCTCGGGACAGACAACTTTAAACTATGGCTACACCTTC	CASSGSGQTTLNYGYTF
.	TRBV5-1	TRBJ2-3	.	TGCGCCAGCAGCTTGTTGGCCTTTACCACAGATACGCAGTATTTT	CASSLLAFTTDTQYF